The TCR beta chain described here comes from a study of neurological immune-mediated disorders. Notes on the study in general: Private repertoires in all groups were suggested by the absence of shared CDR3 amino acid sequences among expanded clones across subjects. The most TCR clonal expansion was seen in HTLV-1-associated myelopathy, whereas the least was seen in multiple sclerosis, below the level in healthy controls.

Via MiXCR, TCRdb re-called the 5' RACE reads, giving one row per CDR3 protein. The sample holds 15,000 or so distinct CDR3 sequences, less than 15% seen once. This clonotype was counted many times. What it binds is not known. The sorted-subset TCR libraries were prepared using 750,000 to 1,000,000 CD4+ or CD8+ T cells as the starting material. Germline loops: CDR1 DFQATT, CDR2 SNEGSKA (reference sequence). This CDR3 is 14 amino acids long. With 6 bases removed from V and 5 bases from J, the gap between germline ends came to 19 bases. The sequencing sample was made of CD8+ T cells from blood. The V and J genes are TRBV20-1 and TRBJ2-5; the D gene is possibly TRBD1 (6 bases). The clonotype was recovered from a female donor with HTLV-1-associated myelopathy (HAM/TSP). CDR3 sequence reads: CSAQIRGAEETQYF. The CDR3 DNA reads as TGCAGTGCGCAAATCAGGGGCGCTGAGGAGACCCAGTACTTC.